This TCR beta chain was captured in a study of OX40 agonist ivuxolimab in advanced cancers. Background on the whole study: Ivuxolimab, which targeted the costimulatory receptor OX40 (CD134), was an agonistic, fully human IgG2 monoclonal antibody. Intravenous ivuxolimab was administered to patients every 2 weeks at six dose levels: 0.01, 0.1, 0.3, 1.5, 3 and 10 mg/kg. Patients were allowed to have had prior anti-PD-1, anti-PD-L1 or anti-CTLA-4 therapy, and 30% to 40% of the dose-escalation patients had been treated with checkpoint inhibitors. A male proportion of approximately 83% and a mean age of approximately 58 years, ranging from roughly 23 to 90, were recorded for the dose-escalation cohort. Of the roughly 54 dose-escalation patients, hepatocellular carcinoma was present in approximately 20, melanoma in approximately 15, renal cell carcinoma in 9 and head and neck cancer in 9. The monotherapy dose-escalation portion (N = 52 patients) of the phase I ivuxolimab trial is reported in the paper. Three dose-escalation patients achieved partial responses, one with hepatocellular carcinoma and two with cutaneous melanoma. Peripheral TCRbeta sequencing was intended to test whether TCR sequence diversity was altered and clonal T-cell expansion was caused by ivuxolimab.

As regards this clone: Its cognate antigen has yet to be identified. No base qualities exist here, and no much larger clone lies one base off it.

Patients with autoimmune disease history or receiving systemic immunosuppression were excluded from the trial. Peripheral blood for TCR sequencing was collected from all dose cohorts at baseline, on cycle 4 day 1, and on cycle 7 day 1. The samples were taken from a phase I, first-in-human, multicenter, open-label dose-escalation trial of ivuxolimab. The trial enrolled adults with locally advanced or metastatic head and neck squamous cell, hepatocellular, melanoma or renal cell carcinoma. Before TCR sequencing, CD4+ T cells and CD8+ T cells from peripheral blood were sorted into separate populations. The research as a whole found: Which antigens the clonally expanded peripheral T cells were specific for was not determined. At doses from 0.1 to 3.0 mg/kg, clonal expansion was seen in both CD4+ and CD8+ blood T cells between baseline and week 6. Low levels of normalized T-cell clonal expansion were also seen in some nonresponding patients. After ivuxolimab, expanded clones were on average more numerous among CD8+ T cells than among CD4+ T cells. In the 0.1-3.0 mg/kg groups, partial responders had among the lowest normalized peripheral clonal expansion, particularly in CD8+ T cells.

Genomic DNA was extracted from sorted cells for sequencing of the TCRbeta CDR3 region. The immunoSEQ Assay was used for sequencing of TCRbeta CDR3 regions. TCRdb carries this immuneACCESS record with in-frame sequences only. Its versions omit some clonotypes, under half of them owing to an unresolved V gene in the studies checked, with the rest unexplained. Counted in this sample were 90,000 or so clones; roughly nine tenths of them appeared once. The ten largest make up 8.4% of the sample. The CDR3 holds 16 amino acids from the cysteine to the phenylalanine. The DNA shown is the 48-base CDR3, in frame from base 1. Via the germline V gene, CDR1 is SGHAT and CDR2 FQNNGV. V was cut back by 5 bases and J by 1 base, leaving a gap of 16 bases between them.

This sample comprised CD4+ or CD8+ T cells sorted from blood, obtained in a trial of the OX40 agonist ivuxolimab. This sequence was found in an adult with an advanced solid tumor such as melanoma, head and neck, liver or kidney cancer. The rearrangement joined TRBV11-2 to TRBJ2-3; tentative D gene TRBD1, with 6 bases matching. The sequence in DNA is TGTGCCAGCAGCCCTCTATCCTGGACAGGCACAGATACGCAGTATTTT. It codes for CASSPLSWTGTDTQYF.